This T cell receptor (beta chain) was profiled in a study of blood T cell repertoires in COVID-19 (dated by TCRdb to 2020 to 2022). With regard to the full study: Collaborator samples came from the United States, Italy and Spain and covered acute and convalescent phases of COVID-19. The prospective study material was composed of cDNA or gDNA derived from T cells, B-cell-depleted T cells, or PBMCs. The dataset comprised deeply sampled blood TCRbeta repertoires from subjects exposed to, actively infected with, or recovered from COVID-19. The repertoires were made available in a free public database intended to serve as a resource for research on the immune response to SARS-CoV-2. Samples came from the ongoing ImmuneRACE study (first 160 participants) plus 1,254 subjects from 6 global collaborators. The sample metadata nearly always contained a de-identified subject ID, COVID-19 status, age in years and sex. HLA class I and class II types, where available, came from metadata supplied by the sample provider rather than from assay-based typing.

This clone was observed a handful of times. No cognate antigen has been identified for it. No base-level quality is on record; no much larger clone is a single base apart. CDR1 DFQATT and CDR2 SNEGSKA were looked up in the germline V gene (reference sequence). From cysteine to phenylalanine, the CDR3 is 12 amino acids long. Only the CDR3 region is kept as DNA, spanning 36 bases read in frame from base 1. V and J lose 3 bases and 11 bases, and a span of 11 bases separates them. Collaborating institutions collected whole blood in K2EDTA tubes following their own protocols. For TCRbeta analysis, collaborators shipped samples in one of three forms: frozen whole blood, isolated PBMCs, or DNA extracted from either of those sample types. Here is what the overall study found, with its caveats: The quantity of clinical and demographic metadata differed by source and by participant and was supplied without curation.

TCRbeta CDR3 regions were amplified from genomic DNA using the immunoSEQ Assay, a bias-controlled multiplex PCR. In the paper's pipeline: Within the assay, amplification of reference gene primers was used to estimate how many nucleated cells each sample contained. To quantify the absolute abundance of each unique TCRbeta CDR3 rearrangement, sequence reads were collapsed and filtered. For each sample, productive Simpson clonality was calculated by taking the square root of Simpson's diversity index across productive rearrangements. TCRdb took over this immuneACCESS table, retaining in-frame rearrangements with V and J assigned. Such tables are incomplete; in checked studies, under half of the missing clones stem from an unresolved V gene, and the remainder is unexplained. V, J and clone size are taken as reported in that table, and D and trimming were inferred from the DNA itself. The sample yields about 190,000 clones; around 80% were counted once. The ten largest clonotypes hold less than 7% of the sample.

The chain was built from TRBV20-1 and TRBJ1-6; the D gene is unclear. The sequenced material came from peripheral blood. This TCR derives from a man in his sixties with acute or convalescent COVID-19. The CDR3 reads as follows: CSASPGGAPLHF. The sequenced DNA is TGCAGTGCTAGTCCCGGAGGTGCACCCCTCCACTTT.